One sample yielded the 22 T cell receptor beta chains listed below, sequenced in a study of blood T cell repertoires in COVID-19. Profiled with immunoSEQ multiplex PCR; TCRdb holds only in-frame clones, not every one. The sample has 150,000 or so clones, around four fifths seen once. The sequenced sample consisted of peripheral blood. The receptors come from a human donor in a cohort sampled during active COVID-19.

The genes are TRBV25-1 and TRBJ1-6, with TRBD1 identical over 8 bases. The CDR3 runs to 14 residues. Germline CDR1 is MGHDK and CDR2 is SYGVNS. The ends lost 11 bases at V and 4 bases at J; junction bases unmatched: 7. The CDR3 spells CAATGARYNSPLHF. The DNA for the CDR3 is TGTGCCGCGACAGGGGCCCGGTATAATTCACCCCTCCACTTT.

The CDR3 is CSVSGTGSNQPQHF. CDR3 DNA sequence: TGCAGTGTTAGTGGGACAGGTAGCAATCAGCCCCAGCATTTT. The rearrangement links TRBV20-1 to TRBJ1-5; 8 positions agree with TRBD1. CDR1 DFQATT and CDR2 SNEGSKA come from the germline V gene (reference sequence). V gave up 7 bases and J gave up 0 bases; unmatched junction bases: 5. The CDR3 consists of 14 residues.

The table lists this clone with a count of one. CDR3 bases: TGTGCCAGCAGCGATACTGGGACAGGGCAATCCTACGAGCAGTACTTC. This translates into CASSDTGTGQSYEQYF. This chain links TRBV7-2 with TRBJ2-7, with TRBD1 matching over 9 bases. Per germline, CDR1 SGHTA and CDR2 FQGNSA. CDR3 length: 16 amino acids. J was trimmed by 1 base and V by 5 bases; bases with no gene match: 9.

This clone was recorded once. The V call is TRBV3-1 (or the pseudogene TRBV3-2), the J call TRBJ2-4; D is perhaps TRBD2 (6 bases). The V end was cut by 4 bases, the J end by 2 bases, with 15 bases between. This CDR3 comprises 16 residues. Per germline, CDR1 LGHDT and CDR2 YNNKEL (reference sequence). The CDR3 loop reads CASSRGTQFPKNIQYF. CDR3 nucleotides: TGTGCCAGCAGCCGCGGGACCCAGTTTCCCAAAAACATTCAGTACTTC.

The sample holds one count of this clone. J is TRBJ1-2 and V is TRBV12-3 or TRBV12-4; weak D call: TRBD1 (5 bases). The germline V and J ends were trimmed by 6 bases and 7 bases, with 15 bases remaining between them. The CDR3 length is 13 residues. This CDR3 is CASSSQGGGGYTF. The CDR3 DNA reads TGTGCCAGCAGCTCCCAGGGCGGTGGTGGCTACACCTTC.

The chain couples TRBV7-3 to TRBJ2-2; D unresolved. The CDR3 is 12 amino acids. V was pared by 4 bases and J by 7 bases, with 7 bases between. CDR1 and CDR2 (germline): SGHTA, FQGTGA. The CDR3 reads CASSSAGGELFF. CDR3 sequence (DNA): TGTGCCAGCAGCTCAGCAGGCGGGGAGCTGTTTTTT.

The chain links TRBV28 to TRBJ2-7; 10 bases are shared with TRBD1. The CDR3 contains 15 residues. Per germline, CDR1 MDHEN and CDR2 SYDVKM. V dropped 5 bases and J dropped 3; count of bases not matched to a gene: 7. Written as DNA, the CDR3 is TGTGCCAGCAGTGGGGGGACAGGGGTAAACTACGAGCAGTACTTC. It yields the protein CASSGGTGVNYEQYF.

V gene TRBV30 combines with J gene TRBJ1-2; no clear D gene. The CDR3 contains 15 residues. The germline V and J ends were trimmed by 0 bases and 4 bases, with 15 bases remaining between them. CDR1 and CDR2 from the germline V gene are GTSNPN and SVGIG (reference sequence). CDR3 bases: TGTGCCTGGAGTGTACAAAGTTGGGCCATCTATGGCTACACCTTC. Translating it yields CAWSVQSWAIYGYTF.

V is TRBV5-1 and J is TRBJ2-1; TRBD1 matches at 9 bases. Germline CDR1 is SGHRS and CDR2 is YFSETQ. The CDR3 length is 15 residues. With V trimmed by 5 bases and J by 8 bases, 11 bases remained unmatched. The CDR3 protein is CASRKTGGPSDEQFF. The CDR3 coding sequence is TGCGCCAGCAGGAAAACAGGGGGCCCGAGCGATGAGCAGTTCTTC.

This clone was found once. The CDR3 reads CASSSRGQLYQETQYF. DNA of the CDR3: TGTGCCAGCAGCTCGAGGGGGCAGCTATATCAAGAGACCCAGTACTTC. This sequence joins TRBV7-2 and TRBJ2-5; 7 positions match TRBD1. J gave up 2 bases and V 4 bases, and 10 bases lay outside the gene matches. From germline, CDR1 is SGHTA and CDR2 FQGNSA. This CDR3 has 16 amino acids.

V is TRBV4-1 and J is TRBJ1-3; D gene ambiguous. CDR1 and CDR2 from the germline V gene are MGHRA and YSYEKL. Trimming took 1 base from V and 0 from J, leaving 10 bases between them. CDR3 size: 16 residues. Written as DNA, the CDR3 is TGCGCCAGCAGCCAAGCACTAATGGACTCTGGAAACACCATATATTTT. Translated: CASSQALMDSGNTIYF.

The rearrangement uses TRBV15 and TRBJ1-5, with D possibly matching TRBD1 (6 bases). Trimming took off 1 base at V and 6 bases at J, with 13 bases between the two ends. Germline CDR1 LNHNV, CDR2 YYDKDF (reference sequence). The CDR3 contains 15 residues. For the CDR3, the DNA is TGTGCCACCAGCAGAGGCCCAGGGGTGGGTCAGCCCCAGCATTTT. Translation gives CATSRGPGVGQPQHF. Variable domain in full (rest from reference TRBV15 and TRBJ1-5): DAMVIQNPRYQVTQFGKPVTLSCSQTLNHNVMYWYQQKSSQAPKLLFHYYDKDFNNEADTPDNFQSRRPNTSFCFLDIRSPGLGDTAMYLCATSRGPGVGQPQHFGDGTRLSIL.

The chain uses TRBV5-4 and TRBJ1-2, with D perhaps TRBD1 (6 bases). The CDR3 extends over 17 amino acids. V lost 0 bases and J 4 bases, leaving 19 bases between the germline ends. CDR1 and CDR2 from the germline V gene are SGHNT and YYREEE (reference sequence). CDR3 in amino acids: CASSLAAGEPGPYGYTF. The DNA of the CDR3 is TGTGCCAGCAGCTTGGCCGCAGGGGAGCCGGGGCCCTATGGCTACACCTTC.

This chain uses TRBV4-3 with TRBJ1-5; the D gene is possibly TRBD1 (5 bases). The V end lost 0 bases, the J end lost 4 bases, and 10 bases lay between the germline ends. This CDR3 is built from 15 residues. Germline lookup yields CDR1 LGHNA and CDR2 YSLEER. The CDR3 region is CASSQDSKGNQPQHF. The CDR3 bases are TGCGCCAGCAGCCAAGATAGTAAGGGGAATCAGCCCCAGCATTTT.

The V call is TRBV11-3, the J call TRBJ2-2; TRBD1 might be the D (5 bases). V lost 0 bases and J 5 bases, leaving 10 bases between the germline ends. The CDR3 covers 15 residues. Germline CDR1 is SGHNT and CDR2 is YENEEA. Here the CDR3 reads CASSLDRVGTGELFF. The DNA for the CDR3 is TGTGCCAGCAGCTTAGACAGGGTGGGGACCGGGGAGCTGTTTTTT.

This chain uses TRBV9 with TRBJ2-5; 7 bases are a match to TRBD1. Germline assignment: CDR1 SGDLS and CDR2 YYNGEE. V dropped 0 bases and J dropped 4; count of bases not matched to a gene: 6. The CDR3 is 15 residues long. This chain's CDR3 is CASSVEGAGGETQYF. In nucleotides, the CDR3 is TGTGCCAGCAGCGTAGAGGGGGCAGGGGGAGAGACCCAGTACTTC.

CDR3 sequence: CASSLDTPAAFF. CDR3 nucleotide sequence: TGTGCCAGCAGCCTAGACACCCCAGCGGCTTTCTTT. The rearrangement uses TRBV7-9 and TRBJ1-1; D is unclear. The CDR3 contains 12 residues. Germline V lookup: CDR1 SEHNR, CDR2 FQNEAQ (reference sequence). The V end was cut by 5 bases, the J end by 11 bases, with 15 bases between. Looking up the rest from reference TRBV7-9 and TRBJ1-1 gives the full variable domain: DTGVSQNPRHKITKRGQNVTFRCDPISEHNRLYWYRQTLGQGPEFLTYFQNEAQLEKSRLLSDRFSAERPKGSFSTLEIQRTEQGDSAMYLCASSLDTPAAFFGQGTRLTVV.

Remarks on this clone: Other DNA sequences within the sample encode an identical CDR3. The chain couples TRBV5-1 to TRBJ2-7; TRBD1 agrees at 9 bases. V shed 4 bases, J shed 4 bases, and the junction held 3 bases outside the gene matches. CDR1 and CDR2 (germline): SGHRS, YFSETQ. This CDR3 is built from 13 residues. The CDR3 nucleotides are TGCGCCAGCAGCCCGACAGGGGGTTACGAGCAGTACTTC. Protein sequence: CASSPTGGYEQYF.

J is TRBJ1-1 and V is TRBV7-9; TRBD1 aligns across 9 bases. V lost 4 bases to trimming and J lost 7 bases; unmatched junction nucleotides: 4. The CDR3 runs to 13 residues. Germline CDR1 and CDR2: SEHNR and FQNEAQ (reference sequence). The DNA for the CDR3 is TGTGCCAGCAGCTCACAGGGGGCGGTTGAAGCTTTCTTT. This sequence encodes CASSSQGAVEAFF.

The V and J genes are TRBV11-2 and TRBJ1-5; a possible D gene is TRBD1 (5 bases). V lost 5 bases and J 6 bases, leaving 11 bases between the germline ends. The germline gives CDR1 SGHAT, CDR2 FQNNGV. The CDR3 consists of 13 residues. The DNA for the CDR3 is TGTGCCAGCAGCCAAAAAGGGGCTCAGCCCCAGCATTTT. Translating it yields CASSQKGAQPQHF.

The CDR3 spells CASSDPGYGYTF. CDR3 nucleotide sequence: TGTGCCAGCAGCGACCCAGGGTATGGCTACACCTTC. This chain uses TRBV3-1 (or the pseudogene TRBV3-2) with TRBJ1-2; D may be TRBD1 (5 bases). CDR1 LGHDT and CDR2 YNNKEL come from the germline V gene (reference sequence). The CDR3 loop spans 12 amino acids. The ends were cut back, 5 bases at V and 5 bases at J, with 9 bases in the middle.

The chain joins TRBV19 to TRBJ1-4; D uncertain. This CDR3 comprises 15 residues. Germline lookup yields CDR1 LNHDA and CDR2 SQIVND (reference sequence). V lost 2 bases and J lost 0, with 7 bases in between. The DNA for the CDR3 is TGTGCCAGTAGTATAATAGCTTCAACTAATGAAAAACTGTTTTTT. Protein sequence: CASSIIASTNEKLFF.